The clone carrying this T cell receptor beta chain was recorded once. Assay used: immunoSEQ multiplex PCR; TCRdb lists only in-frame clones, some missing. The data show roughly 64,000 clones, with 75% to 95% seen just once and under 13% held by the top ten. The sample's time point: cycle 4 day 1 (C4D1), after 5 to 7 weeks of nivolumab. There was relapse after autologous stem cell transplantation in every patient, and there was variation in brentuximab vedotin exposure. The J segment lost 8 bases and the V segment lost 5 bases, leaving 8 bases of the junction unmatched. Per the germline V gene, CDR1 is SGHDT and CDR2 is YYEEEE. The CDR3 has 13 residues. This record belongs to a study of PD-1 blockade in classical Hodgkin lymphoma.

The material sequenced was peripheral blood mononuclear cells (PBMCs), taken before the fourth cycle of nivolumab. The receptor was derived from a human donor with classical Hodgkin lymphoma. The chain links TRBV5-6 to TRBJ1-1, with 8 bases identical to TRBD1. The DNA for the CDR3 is TGTGCCAGCAGACGACAGGGGACGGGGGAAGCTTTCTTT. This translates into CASRRQGTGEAFF.